This T cell receptor beta chain was found in a study of PD-1 blockade in classical Hodgkin lymphoma. The overall study: Patients were given intravenous nivolumab, 3 mg/kg, every 2 weeks.

Study-wide results and caveats: Researchers reported that CD4+ TCR diversity, though not CD8+, rose significantly by C4D1. Newly diagnosed patients and complete responders had comparable diversity at baseline.

Trimming cost V 0 bases and J 2 bases, with 18 bases left between them. This CDR3 spans 18 amino acids. Germline V CDR1 and CDR2: MNHNS, SASEGT. Every patient had relapsed following autologous stem cell transplantation, and cohorts differed in brentuximab vedotin exposure. Patients reached a best response of complete response, partial response or progressive disease. Profiled with immunoSEQ multiplex PCR; TCRdb holds only in-frame clones, not every one. Of approximately 13,000 clones listed, roughly 92% are singletons. This clone was picked up one time. Antigen unknown. This specimen was peripheral blood mononuclear cells (PBMCs), taken at baseline. The receptor was isolated from a human donor with classical Hodgkin lymphoma. The chain employs TRBV6-1 and TRBJ2-3; D is unresolved. The CDR3 region is CASSEAGMWAANTDTQYF. CDR3 nucleotides: TGTGCCAGCAGTGAAGCGGGGATGTGGGCGGCCAACACAGATACGCAGTATTTT.